The 30 T cell receptor beta chains below come from one sample, sequenced in a study of T cell responses to AZD1222 COVID-19 vaccine. Repertoires were generated with immunoSEQ multiplex PCR, while TCRdb's copy carries only in-frame clones and drops some. Of approximately 90,000 clones in the sample, approximately 91% were seen once. This material consisted of peripheral blood, taken on day 0 of AZD1222 vaccination. The receptors originated from an adult in good health.

This clone was observed a few times. V usage is TRBV6-5 and J usage is TRBJ2-7, with 10 nucleotides matching TRBD1. The CDR3 consists of 15 residues. CDR1 and CDR2 from the germline V gene are MNHEY and SVGAGI. The J segment lost 2 bases and the V segment lost 3 bases, leaving 4 bases of the junction unmatched. CDR3 in DNA: TGTGCCAGCAGTTATCACGGGACAGGGGCCTACGAGCAGTACTTC. Protein: CASSYHGTGAYEQYF.

Points on this clone: Possible read error: a much larger clone is one base away. The chain joins TRBV25-1 to TRBJ1-6, with D possibly TRBD1 on 6 matching bases. CDR3 size: 13 residues. Trimming cost V 3 bases and J 6 bases, with 6 bases left between them. Germline values: CDR1 MGHDK, CDR2 SYGVNS. The CDR3 region has the DNA TGTGCCAGCAGTGACAGGGGTAATTCACCCCTCCACTTT. Translating it yields CASSDRGNSPLHF.

This rearrangement joins TRBV6-6 to TRBJ2-7; possibly TRBD1 for D (6 bases). Trimming shortened V by 2 bases and J by 0 bases, and 8 bases separated the two germline ends. CDR3 length: 14 amino acids. Germline V gene sequence: CDR1 MNHNY, CDR2 SVGAGI (reference sequence). The CDR3 DNA follows: TGTGCCAGCAGTTACGGGACATTCTCCTACGAGCAGTACTTC. Protein: CASSYGTFSYEQYF.

The J gene is TRBJ2-5, the V gene TRBV3-1 (or the pseudogene TRBV3-2), with TRBD2 matching over 10 bases. The trim removed 8 bases at V and 5 bases at J, leaving 11 bases unmatched. This CDR3 is built from 15 residues. From germline, CDR1 is LGHDT and CDR2 YNNKEL (reference sequence). The CDR3 sequence is CASASSGSLGETQYF. The CDR3 nucleotides read TGTGCCAGCGCCTCTAGCGGGAGTCTTGGGGAGACCCAGTACTTC.

The V gene is TRBV5-4, the J gene TRBJ1-1; D uncertain. With 1 base removed from V and 2 bases from J, the gap between germline ends came to 12 bases. The length of the CDR3 is 15 residues. Looked up from germline, CDR1 is SGHNT and CDR2 is YYREEE (reference sequence). This chain's CDR3 is CASSLREGSNTEAFF. In nucleotides, the CDR3 is TGTGCCAGCAGCTTGCGGGAGGGAAGCAACACTGAAGCTTTCTTT.

The CDR3, as DNA: TGCGCCAGCAGCCAAGCTCCGGGACAGCTCACAGATACGCAGTATTTT. Translation gives CASSQAPGQLTDTQYF. V and J are TRBV4-1 and TRBJ2-3; 7 bases agree with TRBD1. The germline gives CDR1 MGHRA, CDR2 YSYEKL. The CDR3 is 16 residues long. J gave up 2 bases and V 1 base, and 6 bases lay outside the gene matches.

The CDR3 protein is CASSRQGGNQPQHF. The CDR3 DNA follows: TGTGCCAGCAGCAGACAGGGGGGCAATCAGCCCCAGCATTTT. The gene calls are TRBV7-9 and TRBJ1-5, with 9 positions matching TRBD1. Losses at the gene ends were 5 bases for V and 2 bases for J; bases not matched to a gene: 1. Per germline, CDR1 SEHNR and CDR2 FQNEAQ (reference sequence). This CDR3 spans 14 amino acids.

The genes are TRBV4-2 and TRBJ1-5; D call uncertain. The CDR3 covers 16 residues. From germline, CDR1 is LGHNA and CDR2 YNFKEQ. The V end was cut by 1 base, the J end by 0 bases, with 10 bases between. The CDR3 DNA sequence: TGTGCCAGCAGCCAAGCGGGGATCTATAGCAATCAGCCCCAGCATTTT. It is translated as CASSQAGIYSNQPQHF.

The chain carries TRBV7-3 and TRBJ2-3; D is undetermined. From germline, CDR1 is SGHTA and CDR2 FQGTGA. V dropped 1 base and J dropped 5 bases, with 7 bases sitting between them. The CDR3 length is 13 residues. The CDR3 bases are TGTGCCAGCAGCTTAAACCACGGAGATACGCAGTATTTT. Translated, it gives CASSLNHGDTQYF.

The rearrangement links TRBV28 to TRBJ1-6, with 8 nucleotides matching TRBD1. This CDR3 is 16 amino acids long. V dropped 4 bases and J dropped 4; count of bases not matched to a gene: 6. The germline gives CDR1 MDHEN, CDR2 SYDVKM. The CDR3 bases are TGTGCCAGCAGTTCCGGACAGGGCATTTATAATTCACCCCTCCACTTT. Amino acids: CASSSGQGIYNSPLHF.

Comment on this clone: At one of its ends the junction is not consistent with the germline gene, which may arise from a read error. The genes are TRBV2 and TRBJ1-1; a weak D match, TRBD1 (6 bases). Germline V gives CDR1 SNHLY, CDR2 FYNNEI. The CDR3 totals 14 residues. DNA of the CDR3: TGTGCCAGCAGGGAAGGGGGAGCGAACACTGAAGCTTTCTTT. Translated: CASREGGANTEAFF.

This clone was seen a single time. The V and J genes are TRBV7-9 and TRBJ1-1; D gene unclear. This CDR3 comprises 15 residues. The germline V and J ends were trimmed by 6 bases and 0 bases, with 14 bases remaining between them. Germline-derived CDR1 and CDR2 are SEHNR and FQNEAQ (reference sequence). CDR3 sequence (DNA): TGTGCCAGCAGAGTCGTTTCCGGTATGAACACTGAAGCTTTCTTT. It codes for CASRVVSGMNTEAFF.

This chain uses TRBV7-3 with TRBJ1-4; 7 nucleotides align to TRBD1. The CDR3 has 15 residues. From germline, CDR1 is SGHTA and CDR2 FQGTGA. The V segment lost 5 bases and the J segment 0 bases; nucleotides outside the gene matches: 3. CDR3 DNA: TGTGCCAGCAGCCCCACAGGGGCAACTAATGAAAAACTGTTTTTT. It yields the protein CASSPTGATNEKLFF.

The chain carries TRBV5-5 and TRBJ1-4; D is unresolved. CDR1 is SGHKS and CDR2 is YYEKEE in the germline V gene (reference sequence). CDR3 size: 15 residues. Trimming cost V 0 bases and J 4 bases, with 10 bases left between them. CDR3 in amino acids: CASSLAGGGNEKLFF. CDR3 nucleotide sequence: TGTGCCAGCAGCTTGGCGGGTGGCGGTAATGAAAAACTGTTTTTT.

This clone appeared a few times. The chain is built from TRBV14 and TRBJ2-5; 13 positions match TRBD2. V lost 0 bases, J lost 1 base, and 2 bases stayed unmatched. The CDR3 length is 17 residues. Looked up from germline, CDR1 is SGHDN and CDR2 is FVKESK. The CDR3 bases are TGTGCCAGCAGCCAAGAGTGGACTAGCGGGAGCCAAGAGACCCAGTACTTC. Translating gives CASSQEWTSGSQETQYF.

This clone was seen just once. The V and J genes are TRBV19 and TRBJ1-1, with D possibly TRBD1 on 5 matching bases. The ends were cut back, 6 bases at V and 1 base at J, with 12 bases in the middle. Germline loops: CDR1 LNHDA, CDR2 SQIVND (reference sequence). The CDR3 is made up of 14 amino acids. The CDR3 DNA follows: TGTGCCAGTAGGGAACTCAGGGAGAACACTGAAGCTTTCTTT. Translation: CASRELRENTEAFF. The full variable domain, in which reference TRBV19 and TRBJ1-1 provide the parts outside the CDR3, is DGGITQSPKYLFRKEGQNVTLSCEQNLNHDAMYWYRQDPGQGLRLIYYSQIVNDFQKGDIAEGYSVSREKKESFPLTVTSAQKNPTAFYLCASRELRENTEAFFGQGTRLTVV.

The count of this clone is one. The J gene is TRBJ2-7, the V gene TRBV5-1; the match to TRBD1 covers 8 bases. This CDR3 region has 18 residues. CDR1 and CDR2 from the germline V gene are SGHRS and YFSETQ. J was trimmed by 4 bases and V by 3 bases; bases with no gene match: 18. DNA for the CDR3: TGCGCCAGCAGCTCCCGTGCCCTCCGGGGACAGGCACCTTACGAGCAGTACTTC. This translates into CASSSRALRGQAPYEQYF.

The J gene is TRBJ2-7, the V gene TRBV7-3; D may be TRBD1 or TRBD2 (6 bases each). Germline CDR1 is SGHTA and CDR2 is FQGTGA. Trimming left V 4 bases short and J 7 bases short, with 14 bases between. The CDR3 loop spans 13 amino acids. The CDR3: CASSSGGTREQYF. CDR3 coding DNA: TGTGCCAGCAGCTCCGGGGGCACCCGAGAGCAGTACTTC.

The V call is TRBV9, the J call TRBJ1-1, with D tentatively TRBD1 (6 bases). Germline CDR1 is SGDLS and CDR2 is YYNGEE. This CDR3 is 16 amino acids long. Trimming shortened V by 0 bases and J by 6 bases, and 18 bases separated the two germline ends. The CDR3 DNA is TGTGCCAGCAGCGTAGGCCCCTCCAGGGGTGGGTCTGAAGCTTTCTTT. It is translated as CASSVGPSRGGSEAFF.

The chain is built from TRBV6-5 and TRBJ1-1, with D possibly matching TRBD1 (5 bases). Per germline, CDR1 MNHEY and CDR2 SVGAGI. Trimming removed 4 bases from V and 1 base from J, with 16 bases in between. The CDR3 length is 16 residues. The CDR3 protein is CASSFFLGTENTEAFF. As DNA, the CDR3 is TGTGCCAGCAGTTTTTTCCTAGGGACTGAGAACACTGAAGCTTTCTTT.

The CDR3 spells CASAMGDRNYGYTF. CDR3 in DNA: TGTGCCAGCGCAATGGGAGACCGGAACTATGGCTACACCTTC. The rearrangement links TRBV7-2 to TRBJ1-2; D ambiguous. Germline CDR1 is SGHTA and CDR2 is FQGNSA. The CDR3 consists of 14 residues. V was cut by 8 bases and J by 2 bases, with 15 bases left in between.

The chain is built from TRBV28 and TRBJ1-2, with 9 bases that match TRBD1. Germline values: CDR1 MDHEN, CDR2 SYDVKM. The CDR3 totals 13 residues. The junction had 5 bases not matched to a gene; V was cut back by 10 bases and J by 2 bases. The CDR3 reads CAIRGQGNYGYTF. CDR3 nucleotides: TGTGCCATCAGGGGACAGGGCAACTATGGCTACACCTTC.

This clone showed up just once. The chain combines TRBV10-3 with TRBJ1-2; 7 nucleotides agree with TRBD1. This CDR3 is 16 amino acids long. V lost 6 bases, J lost 3 bases, and 13 bases stayed unmatched. Per germline, CDR1 ENHRY and CDR2 SYGVKD. The CDR3: CAISPGTADKHYGYTF. The CDR3 DNA is TGTGCCATCAGCCCTGGGACAGCAGACAAACACTATGGCTACACCTTC.

The V gene is TRBV7-6, the J gene TRBJ2-7; tentatively, D is TRBD2 (5 bases). This CDR3 has 14 amino acids. V lost 1 base to trimming and J lost 3 bases, with 10 bases between them. The germline V gene encodes CDR1 SGHVS and CDR2 FNYEAQ. The CDR3 coding sequence is TGTGCCAGCAGCTTAGGAGGGCCAGTCTACGAGCAGTACTTC. It specifies CASSLGGPVYEQYF.

The CDR3 reads CASSLGPTEEPQHF. The CDR3 DNA follows: TGCGCCAGCAGCTTAGGGCCGACAGAGGAGCCCCAGCATTTT. This chain connects TRBV5-1 to TRBJ1-5, with a tentative D call TRBD1 (5 bases). The V end lost 2 bases, the J end lost 8 bases, and 14 bases lay between the germline ends. The germline V gene has CDR1 SGHRS and CDR2 YFSETQ. This CDR3 is built from 14 residues.

The chain has TRBV19 and TRBJ1-2, with TRBD1 identical over 7 bases. V lost 2 bases, J lost 2 bases, and 8 bases stayed unmatched. This CDR3 is built from 16 residues. Per the germline V gene, CDR1 is LNHDA and CDR2 is SQIVND (reference sequence). Here the CDR3 reads CASSIRKGDRNYGYTF. CDR3 bases: TGTGCCAGTAGTATAAGGAAGGGGGACAGAAACTATGGCTACACCTTC.

This chain links TRBV29-1 with TRBJ1-2; tentative D call: TRBD1 (5 bases). CDR1 and CDR2 (germline): SQVTM, ANQGSEA. Trimming took 3 bases from V and 9 from J, leaving 14 bases between them. The CDR3 consists of 12 residues. The CDR3 DNA sequence: TGCAGCGTTGATTGGGGGATTCATAGCTACACCTTC. As protein: CSVDWGIHSYTF. The full variable domain, completed using reference TRBV29-1 and TRBJ1-2, is SAVISQKPSRDICQRGTSLTIQCQVDSQVTMMFWYRQQPGQSLTLIATANQGSEATYESGFVIDKFPISRPNLTFSTLTVSNMSPEDSSIYLCSVDWGIHSYTFGSGTRLTVV.

The chain carries TRBV6-5 and TRBJ1-1, with D perhaps matching TRBD1 (5 bases). V was cut by 10 bases and J by 6 bases, with 9 bases left in between. Germline CDR1 reads MNHEY; CDR2 reads SVGAGI. The CDR3 contains 10 residues. As DNA, the CDR3 is TGTGCCATCGGGGCCCCTGAAGCTTTCTTT. Translating gives CAIGAPEAFF.

This rearrangement joins TRBV5-1 to TRBJ2-2, with D perhaps TRBD2 (6 bases). The CDR3 contains 16 residues. The ends were cut back, 0 bases at V and 2 bases at J, with 11 bases in the middle. The V gene's germline CDR1 is SGHRS and CDR2 YFSETQ. The CDR3 is CASSLDGRGNTGELFF. CDR3 nucleotides: TGCGCCAGCAGCTTGGACGGGCGGGGAAACACCGGGGAGCTGTTTTTT.

The chain carries TRBV7-9 and TRBJ1-2; no reliable D call. CDR3 size: 12 residues. The V end lost 5 bases, the J end lost 10 bases, and 14 bases lay between the germline ends. The V gene's germline CDR1 is SEHNR and CDR2 FQNEAQ (reference sequence). CDR3 DNA: TGTGCCAGCAGCCCCCTCTTGGGAGTCTACACCTTC. Translating it yields CASSPLLGVYTF.